These T cell receptor beta chains were read from a single sample in a study of cytomegalovirus exposure and HLA in healthy donors. Assay used: immunoSEQ multiplex PCR; TCRdb lists only in-frame clones, some missing. This table holds about 180,000 clones, 80% to 90% found once. Sequencing was carried out using PBMCs. The receptor set was obtained from a girl aged 2 to 9 in good health and CMV-seropositive. CDR3s include the opening cysteine and the closing phenylalanine or tryptophan. Fields, in order: clone size, V gene, J gene, D gene, CDR3 DNA, CDR3 protein. A D gene is named only where the DNA matches it firmly. Where a row states a size, it is once, few, many or the class of an expanded clone; other rows omit it.

>once|TRBV27|TRBJ2-3|TRBD2
TGTGCCAGCAGTTTACCTCCACCGACTAGCGGGATAGGTACGCAGTATTTT
CASSLPPPTSGIGTQYF
>.|TRBV6-1|TRBJ2-3|TRBD2
TGTGCCAGCAGTGAATGGGGAGGGAGCACAGATACGCAGTATTTT
CASSEWGGSTDTQYF
>few|TRBV4-1|TRBJ1-3|TRBD1
TGCGCCAGCAGCCAAGATAACAGGGGTGGAAGTGGAAACACCATATATTTT
CASSQDNRGGSGNTIYF
>once|TRBV30|TRBJ2-1|.
TGTGCCTGGAGTGTACTAAGGACTAATGCTGAGCAGTTCTTC
CAWSVLRTNAEQFF
>.|TRBV27|TRBJ1-2|.
TGTGCCAGCAGTACCGCAGGGGCTTCGGATGGCTACACCTTC
CASSTAGASDGYTF
>.|TRBV5-5|TRBJ2-7|.
TGTGCCAGCGGGGAGAGGGTAAACTTGAACGAGCAGTACTTC
CASGERVNLNEQYF
>.|TRBV28|TRBJ1-1|.
TGTGCCAGCAGTTTCAAGAGGCGGCCAGGGGCTGGGGACACTGAAGCTTTCTTT
CASSFKRRPGAGDTEAFF
>.|TRBV12-5|TRBJ2-1|.
TGTGCTAGTGGTTCCTCCCCAACAGGGGCCGGGGGTGAGCAGTTCTTC
CASGSSPTGAGGEQFF
>.|TRBV6-5|TRBJ1-2|.
TGTGCCAGCATAGAGCACCTACACTATGGCTACACCTTC
CASIEHLHYGYTF
>.|TRBV9|TRBJ2-1|TRBD2
TGTGCCAGCAGCAATAGCGGGAGGCACAATGAGCAGTTCTTC
CASSNSGRHNEQFF
>.|TRBV5-1|TRBJ2-2|TRBD1
TGCGCCAGCAGCATAGACAGGGGCAACGCGAACACCGGGGAGCTGTTTTTT
CASSIDRGNANTGELFF
>.|TRBV7-9|TRBJ1-4|.
TGTGCCAGCAGCTTGTCGGGGGAGGAAAAACTGTTTTTT
CASSLSGEEKLFF
>.|TRBV19|TRBJ2-7|.
TGTGCCAGTAGTATAGGGGGCAGCTACTACGAGCAGTACTTC
CASSIGGSYYEQYF
>once|TRBV4-2|TRBJ2-3|TRBD2
TGTGCCAGCAGCCAAGAGATCCTAGCGGGGCTAGCAAGTACGCAGTATTTT
CASSQEILAGLASTQYF
>once|TRBV6-5|TRBJ1-1|.
TGTGCCAGTGGGAGTCGGGTTAAAGCTTTCTTT
CASGSRVKAFF
>.|TRBV7-9|TRBJ2-7|.
TGTTCCAGCAGCTCTCACAGCTACGAGCAGTACTTC
CSSSSHSYEQYF
>.|TRBV28|TRBJ1-6|TRBD1
TGTGCCAGCATTCAGGGGGGTATGTGGGGGCGTTCACCCCTCCACTTT
CASIQGGMWGRSPLHF
>.|TRBV5-8|TRBJ2-7|.
TGTGCCAGCCGCGAACGACGGGACTCCTACGAGCAGTACTTC
CASRERRDSYEQYF
>.|TRBV6-1|TRBJ2-5|TRBD2
TGTGCCAGCAGTGGAGGTAGCGGGAGGGAAGAGACCCAGTACTTC
CASSGGSGREETQYF
>.|TRBV9|TRBJ1-1|TRBD1
TGTGCCAGCAGCGTCACAGGGGCATATGACACTGAAGCTTTCTTT
CASSVTGAYDTEAFF
>few|TRBV4-2|TRBJ2-1|.
TGTGCCAGCAGCCAAGATGAGTCTCAACGCTACAATGAGCAGTTCTTC
CASSQDESQRYNEQFF
>.|TRBV6-6|TRBJ1-1|.
TGTGCCAGCAGTTACTCGCGGAGGAACACTGAAGCTTTCTTT
CASSYSRRNTEAFF
>.|TRBV2|TRBJ1-2|TRBD1
TGTGCCAGCAGAGAAGAACGGGACAGGGAGCCCTTC
CASREERDREPF
>.|TRBV4-2|TRBJ2-1|.
TGTGCCAGCAGCCATGGTAGGCTAGTGCCTATCAATGAGCAGTTCTTC
CASSHGRLVPINEQFF
>.|TRBV5-1|TRBJ2-6|TRBD1
TGCGCCAGCGGAATACAGGGGGCATCAGGGGCCAACGTCCTGACTTTC
CASGIQGASGANVLTF
>once|TRBV5-8|TRBJ2-7|.
TGTGCCAGCAGCTTGGATCGGAGTCCGTACTACGAGCAGTACTTC
CASSLDRSPYYEQYF
>.|TRBV2|TRBJ2-7|TRBD2
TGTGCCAGCCAGGCTAGCGGGAGAGTCGAGCAGTACTTC
CASQASGRVEQYF
>.|TRBV19|TRBJ2-5|.
TGTGCCAGTAGGTGGCGACACCACCAAGAGACCCAGTACTTC
CASRWRHHQETQYF
>once|TRBV6-5|TRBJ2-7|.
TGTGCCAGCAGACGAAACAGGGACCCCTACGAGCAGTACTTC
CASRRNRDPYEQYF
>.|TRBV4-2|TRBJ2-3|TRBD2
TGTGCCAGCAGACGGACTAGCGTGAGCACAGATACGCAGTATTTT
CASRRTSVSTDTQYF
>few|TRBV5-6|TRBJ1-3|TRBD1
TGTGCCAGCAGGAAAAGACAGGGCTCGTTGAGCTCTGGAAACACCATATATTTT
CASRKRQGSLSSGNTIYF
>.|TRBV15|TRBJ2-1|.
TGTGCCACCAGCAACAGGATCGAGGCCTACAATGAGCAGTTCTTC
CATSNRIEAYNEQFF
>.|TRBV11-3|TRBJ1-1|.
TGTGCCAGCAGCCCTCCATTGGGGGGATCGAACACTGAAGCTTTCTTT
CASSPPLGGSNTEAFF
>.|TRBV12-2|TRBJ2-7|.
TGTGCAAGTCGCTTAGCGGTACAGGTTTATAACGAGCAGTACTTC
CASRLAVQVYNEQYF
>once|TRBV27|TRBJ2-7|.
TGTGCCAGCAGTTTTAGGGCAGGGGTCTACGAGCAGTACTTC
CASSFRAGVYEQYF
>.|TRBV27|TRBJ2-7|.
TGTGCCAGCAGTTTTTTCGGGAGAGAATCCTACGAGCAGTACTTC
CASSFFGRESYEQYF
>once|TRBV9|TRBJ2-3|.
TGTGCCAGCAGCCTTACCCGGGTAACAGATACGCAGTATTTT
CASSLTRVTDTQYF
>once|TRBV28|TRBJ2-1|TRBD1
TGTGCCAGCAGACGCGAGGGGGCTGAGCAGTTCTTC
CASRREGAEQFF
>.|TRBV6-5|TRBJ2-1|TRBD2
TGTGCCAGCAGTTACTCCCCGGGAGGGGTACGGGGTGAGCAGTTCTTC
CASSYSPGGVRGEQFF
>.|TRBV29-1|TRBJ2-3|TRBD2
TGCAGCGTAGGAACTAGCGGGAGGGCCGGTACGCAGTATTTT
CSVGTSGRAGTQYF
>.|TRBV25-1|TRBJ2-7|.
TGTGCCAGCAGTCCAAGTGGCCTGGAGCAGTACTTC
CASSPSGLEQYF